This T cell receptor (beta chain) was sequenced for a study of blood T cell repertoires in COVID-19. Study in general: The samples span acute and convalescent COVID-19 from the United States, Italy and Spain. PBMCs, B-cell-depleted T cells, or T cells provided the cDNA or gDNA that made up the material.

Original handling: Reference gene primers were amplified, and this amplification served to estimate nucleated cell counts. Clones were read by immunoSEQ multiplex PCR, and TCRdb kept only the in-frame ones, dropping some. That table supplies the V and J calls and clone size; D and trimming were determined from the DNA. The sample records 310,000 or so clones, around 87% being singletons. The receptor was isolated from a man aged 50-60 years with active or convalescent COVID-19. The specimen sequenced was peripheral blood.

In DNA form, the CDR3 reads TGCGCCAGCGGGAGGGGTGGGGTGAACACTGAAGCTTTCTTT. Encoded protein: CASGRGGVNTEAFF. This chain connects TRBV5-1 to TRBJ1-1; D is perhaps TRBD1 (5 bases). The CDR3 spans 14 residues. V was trimmed by 7 bases and J by 0 bases, leaving 13 bases between them. Germline CDR1 reads SGHRS; CDR2 reads YFSETQ.